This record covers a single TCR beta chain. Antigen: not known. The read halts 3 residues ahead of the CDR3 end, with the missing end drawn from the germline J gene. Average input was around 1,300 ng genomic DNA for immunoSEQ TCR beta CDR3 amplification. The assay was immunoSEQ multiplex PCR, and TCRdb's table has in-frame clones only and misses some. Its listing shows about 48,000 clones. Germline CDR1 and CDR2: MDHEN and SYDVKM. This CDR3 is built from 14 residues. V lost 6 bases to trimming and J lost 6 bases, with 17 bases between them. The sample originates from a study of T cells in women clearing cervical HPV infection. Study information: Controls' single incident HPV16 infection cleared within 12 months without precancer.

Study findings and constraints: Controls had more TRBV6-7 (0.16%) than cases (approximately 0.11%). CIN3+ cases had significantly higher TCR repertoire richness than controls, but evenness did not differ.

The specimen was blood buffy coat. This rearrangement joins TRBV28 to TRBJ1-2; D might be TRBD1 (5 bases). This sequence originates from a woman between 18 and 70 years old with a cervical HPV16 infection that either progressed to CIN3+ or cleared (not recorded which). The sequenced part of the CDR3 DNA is TGTGCCAGCAGCTATTCAGGGAGGGAGAATGGC. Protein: CASSYSGRENG. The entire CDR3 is CASSYSGRENGYTF.